Listed here is a single T cell receptor beta chain. This entry comes from a study of blood T cell repertoires in COVID-19. Turning to the study itself: Researchers got acute and convalescent COVID-19 samples from the United States, Italy and Spain. T cells, B-cell-depleted T cells, or PBMCs supplied cDNA or gDNA.

Authors' data handling: Cell counts per sample came from amplifying reference gene primers. The data were produced by immunoSEQ multiplex PCR, yet TCRdb's version contains in-frame clones alone and is incomplete. The D gene and trimming were derived from the DNA, and the V and J assignments and clone size from that table. The data show 95,000 to 100,000 clones, about nine tenths seen once. The receptor was isolated from a man aged 50-59 years with acute or convalescent COVID-19. The sample was peripheral blood.

The CDR3 nucleotides read TGTGCCAGCAGCTTGGGGCTGTTCTACGAGCAGTACTTC. This encodes CASSLGLFYEQYF. This chain joins TRBV5-5 and TRBJ2-7; unclear D gene. The ends were cut back, 0 bases at V and 3 bases at J, with 7 bases in the middle. Germline V gene lookup returns CDR1 SGHKS and CDR2 YYEKEE (reference sequence). This CDR3 is built from 13 residues.